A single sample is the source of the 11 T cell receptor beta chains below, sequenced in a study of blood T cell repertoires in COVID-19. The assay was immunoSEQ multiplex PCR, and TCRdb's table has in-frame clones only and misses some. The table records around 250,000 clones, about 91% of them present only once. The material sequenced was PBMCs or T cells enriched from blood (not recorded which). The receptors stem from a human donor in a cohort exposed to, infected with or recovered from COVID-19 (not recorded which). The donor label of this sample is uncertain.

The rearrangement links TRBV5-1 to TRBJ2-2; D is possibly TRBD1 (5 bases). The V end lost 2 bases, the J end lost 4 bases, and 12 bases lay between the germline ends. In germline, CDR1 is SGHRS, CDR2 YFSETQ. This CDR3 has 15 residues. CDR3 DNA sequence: TGCGCCAGCAGCTTCATGGGGCCCGGCACCGGGGAGCTGTTTTTT. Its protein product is CASSFMGPGTGELFF.

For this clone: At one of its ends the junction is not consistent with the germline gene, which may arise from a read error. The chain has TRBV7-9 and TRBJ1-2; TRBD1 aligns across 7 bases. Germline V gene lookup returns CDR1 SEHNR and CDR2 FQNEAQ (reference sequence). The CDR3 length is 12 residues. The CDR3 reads CASSLAGGGYTF. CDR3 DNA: TGTGCCAGCAGCCTAGCAGGGGGTGGCTACACCTTC.

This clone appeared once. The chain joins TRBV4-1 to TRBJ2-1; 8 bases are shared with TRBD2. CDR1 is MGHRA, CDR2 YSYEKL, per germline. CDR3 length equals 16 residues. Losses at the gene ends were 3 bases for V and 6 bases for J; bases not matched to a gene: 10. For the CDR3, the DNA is TGCGCCAGCAGCCACCATGCAGCGGGGGAGGCCAATGAGCAGTTCTTC. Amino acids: CASSHHAAGEANEQFF.

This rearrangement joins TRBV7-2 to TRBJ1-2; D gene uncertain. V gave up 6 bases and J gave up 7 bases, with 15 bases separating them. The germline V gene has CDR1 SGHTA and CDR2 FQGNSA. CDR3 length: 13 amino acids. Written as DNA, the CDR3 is TGTGCCAGCAGGGAGGGTTGGGCGTCTGGCTACACCTTC. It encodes CASREGWASGYTF.

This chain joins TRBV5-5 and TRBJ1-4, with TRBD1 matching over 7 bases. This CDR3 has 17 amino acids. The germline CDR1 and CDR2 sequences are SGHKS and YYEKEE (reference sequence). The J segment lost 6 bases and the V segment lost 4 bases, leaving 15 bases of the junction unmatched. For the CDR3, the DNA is TGTGCCAGCAGCCGGGACGGCGAGGGGGCTTCCTATGAAAAACTGTTTTTT. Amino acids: CASSRDGEGASYEKLFF.

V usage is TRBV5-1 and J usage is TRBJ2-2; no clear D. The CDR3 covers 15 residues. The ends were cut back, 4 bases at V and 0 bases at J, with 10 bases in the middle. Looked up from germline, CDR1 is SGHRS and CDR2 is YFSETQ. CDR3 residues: CASSPGDTNTGELFF. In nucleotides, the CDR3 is TGCGCCAGCAGCCCCGGAGATACGAACACCGGGGAGCTGTTTTTT.

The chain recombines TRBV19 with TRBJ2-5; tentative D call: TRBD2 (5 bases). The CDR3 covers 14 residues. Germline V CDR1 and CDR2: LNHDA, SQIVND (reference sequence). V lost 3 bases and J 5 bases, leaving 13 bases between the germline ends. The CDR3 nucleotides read TGTGCCAGTAGTATCTCGGGGAGAGGTGAGACCCAGTACTTC. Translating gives CASSISGRGETQYF.

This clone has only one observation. The CDR3 DNA is TGTGCCAGCAGTGCGAGCTCCGCTAACTATGGCTACACCTTC. Encoded protein: CASSASSANYGYTF. The V gene is TRBV2, the J gene TRBJ1-2; D unclear. The CDR3 extends over 14 amino acids. The germline gives CDR1 SNHLY, CDR2 FYNNEI. The germline V and J ends were trimmed by 4 bases and 0 bases, with 9 bases remaining between them.

CDR3 coding DNA: TGTGCCACCAGTGATCGGACAGGGGAGCCCCAGCATTTT. Protein: CATSDRTGEPQHF. V is TRBV24-1 and J is TRBJ1-5, with 9 bases lining up with TRBD1. The CDR3 is 13 residues long. Germline V gene sequence: CDR1 KGHDR, CDR2 SFDVKD. Trimming cost V 3 bases and J 8 bases; bases outside gene matches: 1.

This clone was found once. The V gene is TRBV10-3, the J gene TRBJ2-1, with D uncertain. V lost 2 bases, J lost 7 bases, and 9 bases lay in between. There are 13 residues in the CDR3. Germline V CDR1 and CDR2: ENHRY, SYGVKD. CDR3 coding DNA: TGTGCCATCAGTGAGATTAGATTAAATGAGCAGTTCTTC. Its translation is CAISEIRLNEQFF.

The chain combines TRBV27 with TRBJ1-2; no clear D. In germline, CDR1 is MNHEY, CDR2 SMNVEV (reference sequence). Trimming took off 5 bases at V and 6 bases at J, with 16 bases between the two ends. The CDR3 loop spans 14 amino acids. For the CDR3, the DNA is TGTGCCAGCAGTCACAACCCTCTTCCCAATGGCTACACCTTC. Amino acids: CASSHNPLPNGYTF.